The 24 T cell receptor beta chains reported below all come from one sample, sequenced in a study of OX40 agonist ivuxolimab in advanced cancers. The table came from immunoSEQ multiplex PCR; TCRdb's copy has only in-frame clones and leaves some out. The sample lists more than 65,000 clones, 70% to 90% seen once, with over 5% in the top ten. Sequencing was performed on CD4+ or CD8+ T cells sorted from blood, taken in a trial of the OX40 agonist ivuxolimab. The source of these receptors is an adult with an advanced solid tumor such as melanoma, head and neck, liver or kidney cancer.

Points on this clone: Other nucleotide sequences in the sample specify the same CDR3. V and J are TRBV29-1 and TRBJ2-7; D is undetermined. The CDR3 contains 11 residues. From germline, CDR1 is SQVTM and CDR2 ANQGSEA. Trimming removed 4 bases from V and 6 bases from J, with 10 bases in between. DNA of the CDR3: TGCAGCGTTGTGAGAGGCGGCGAGCAGTACTTC. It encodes CSVVRGGEQYF.

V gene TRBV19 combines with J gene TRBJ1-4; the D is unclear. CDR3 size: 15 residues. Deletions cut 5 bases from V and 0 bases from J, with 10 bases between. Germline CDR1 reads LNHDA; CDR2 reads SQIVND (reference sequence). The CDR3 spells CASSLGTATNEKLFF. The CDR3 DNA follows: TGTGCCAGTAGTCTCGGAACAGCAACTAATGAAAAACTGTTTTTT.

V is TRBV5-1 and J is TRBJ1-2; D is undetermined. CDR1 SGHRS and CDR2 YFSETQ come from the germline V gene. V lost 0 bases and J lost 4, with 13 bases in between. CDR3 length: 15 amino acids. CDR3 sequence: CASSLAVGIPYGYTF. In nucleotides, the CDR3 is TGCGCCAGCAGCTTGGCTGTAGGCATACCCTATGGCTACACCTTC.

Here the CDR3 DNA reads TGTGCCAGCAGCCCTCGTCAGGGTGGTTACGAGCAGTACTTC. It specifies CASSPRQGGYEQYF. The rearrangement uses TRBV11-3 and TRBJ2-7; a weak D match, TRBD1 (5 bases). The CDR3 totals 14 residues. The V gene's germline CDR1 is SGHNT and CDR2 YENEEA. Trimming removed 5 bases from V and 4 bases from J, with 15 bases in between. Complete variable domain (other parts from reference TRBV11-3 and TRBJ2-7): EAGVVQSPRYKIIEKKQPVAFWCNPISGHNTLYWYLQNLGQGPELLIRYENEEAVDDSQLPKDRFSAERLKGVDSTLKIQPAELGDSAVYLCASSPRQGGYEQYFGPGTRLTVT.

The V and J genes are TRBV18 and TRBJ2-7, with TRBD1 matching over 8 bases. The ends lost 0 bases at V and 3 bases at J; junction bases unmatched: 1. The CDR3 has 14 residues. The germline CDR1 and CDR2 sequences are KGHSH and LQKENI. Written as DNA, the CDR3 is TGTGCCAGCTCACCACCCGGACAGGGCTACGAGCAGTACTTC. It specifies CASSPPGQGYEQYF. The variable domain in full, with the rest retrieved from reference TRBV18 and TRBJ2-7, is NAGVMQNPRHLVRRRGQEARLRCSPMKGHSHVYWYRQLPEEGLKFMVYLQKENIIDESGMPKERFSAEFPKEGPSILRIQQVVRGDSAAYFCASSPPGQGYEQYFGPGTRLTVT.

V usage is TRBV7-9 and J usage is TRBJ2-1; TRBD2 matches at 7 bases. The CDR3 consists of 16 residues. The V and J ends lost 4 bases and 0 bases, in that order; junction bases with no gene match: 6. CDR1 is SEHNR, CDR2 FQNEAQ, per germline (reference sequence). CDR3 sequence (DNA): TGTGCCAGCAGCTCCCTAGCGGTTAGCTCCTACAATGAGCAGTTCTTC. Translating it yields CASSSLAVSSYNEQFF.

The chain's CDR3 is CASSQEILWGGRETQYF. DNA of the CDR3: TGTGCCAGCAGCCAAGAAATTTTGTGGGGGGGGCGTGAGACCCAGTACTTC. The chain carries TRBV14 and TRBJ2-5, with a possible D match to TRBD2 (7 bases). The CDR3 has 17 amino acids. V was cut by 0 bases and J by 5 bases, with 19 bases left in between. Germline V lookup: CDR1 SGHDN, CDR2 FVKESK.

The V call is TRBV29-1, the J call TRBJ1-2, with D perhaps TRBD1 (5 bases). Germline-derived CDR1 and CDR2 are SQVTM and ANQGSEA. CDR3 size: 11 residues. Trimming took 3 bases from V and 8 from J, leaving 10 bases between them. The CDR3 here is CSVERGTGYTF. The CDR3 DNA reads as TGCAGCGTTGAGAGGGGCACGGGCTACACCTTC.

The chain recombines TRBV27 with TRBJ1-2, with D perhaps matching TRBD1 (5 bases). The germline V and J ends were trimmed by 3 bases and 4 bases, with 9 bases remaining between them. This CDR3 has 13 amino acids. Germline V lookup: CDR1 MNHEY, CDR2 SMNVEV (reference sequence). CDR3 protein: CASSFGGGYGYTF. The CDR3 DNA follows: TGTGCCAGCAGTTTCGGGGGTGGCTATGGCTACACCTTC.

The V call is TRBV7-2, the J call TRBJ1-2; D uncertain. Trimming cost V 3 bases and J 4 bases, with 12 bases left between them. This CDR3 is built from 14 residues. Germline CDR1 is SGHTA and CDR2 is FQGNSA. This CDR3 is CASSFTGNGYGYTF. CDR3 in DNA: TGTGCCAGCAGCTTTACGGGGAATGGCTATGGCTACACCTTC.

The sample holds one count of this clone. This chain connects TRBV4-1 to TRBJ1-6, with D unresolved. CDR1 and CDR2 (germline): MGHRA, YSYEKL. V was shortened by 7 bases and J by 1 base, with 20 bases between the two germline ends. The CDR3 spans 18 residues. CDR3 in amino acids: CASNIPPTGGSYNSPLHF. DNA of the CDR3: TGCGCCAGCAATATACCACCCACGGGAGGGTCCTATAATTCACCCCTCCACTTT.

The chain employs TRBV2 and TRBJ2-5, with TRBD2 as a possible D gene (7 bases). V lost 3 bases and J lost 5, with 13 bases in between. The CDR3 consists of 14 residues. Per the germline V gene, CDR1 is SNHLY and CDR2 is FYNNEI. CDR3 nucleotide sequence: TGTGCCAGCAGTGAGAGGGGGGGCCGGGAGACCCAGTACTTC. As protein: CASSERGGRETQYF.

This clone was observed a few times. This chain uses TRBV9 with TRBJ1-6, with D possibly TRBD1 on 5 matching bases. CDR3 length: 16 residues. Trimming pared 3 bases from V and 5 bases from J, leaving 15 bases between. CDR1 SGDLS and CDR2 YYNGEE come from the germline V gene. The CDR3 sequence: CASSAGAGVDNSPLHF. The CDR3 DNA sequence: TGTGCCAGCAGCGCTGGGGCTGGGGTTGATAATTCACCCCTCCACTTT.

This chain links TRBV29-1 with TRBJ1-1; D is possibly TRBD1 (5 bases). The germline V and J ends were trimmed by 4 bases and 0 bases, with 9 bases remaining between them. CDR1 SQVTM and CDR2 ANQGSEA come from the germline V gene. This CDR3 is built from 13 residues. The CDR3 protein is CSVVTGLNTEAFF. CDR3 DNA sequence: TGCAGCGTTGTAACAGGTCTGAACACTGAAGCTTTCTTT.

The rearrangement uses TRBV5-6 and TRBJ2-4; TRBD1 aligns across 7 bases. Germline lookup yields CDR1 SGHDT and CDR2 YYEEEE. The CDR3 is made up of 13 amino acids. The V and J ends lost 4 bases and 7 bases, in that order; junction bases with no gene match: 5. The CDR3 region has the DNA TGTGCCAGCAGCGACAGGGTTGGGAACATTCAGTACTTC. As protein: CASSDRVGNIQYF. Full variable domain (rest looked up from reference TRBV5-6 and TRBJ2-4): DAGVTQSPTHLIKTRGQQVTLRCSPKSGHDTVSWYQQALGQGPQFIFQYYEEEERQRGNFPDRFSGHQFPNYSSELNVNALLLGDSALYLCASSDRVGNIQYFGAGTRLSVL.

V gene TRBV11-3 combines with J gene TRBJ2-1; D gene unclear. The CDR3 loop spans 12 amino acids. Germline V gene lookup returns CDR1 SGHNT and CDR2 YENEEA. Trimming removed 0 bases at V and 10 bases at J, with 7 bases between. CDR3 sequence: CASSLDRPEQFF. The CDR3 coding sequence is TGTGCCAGCAGCTTAGATCGGCCGGAGCAGTTCTTC.

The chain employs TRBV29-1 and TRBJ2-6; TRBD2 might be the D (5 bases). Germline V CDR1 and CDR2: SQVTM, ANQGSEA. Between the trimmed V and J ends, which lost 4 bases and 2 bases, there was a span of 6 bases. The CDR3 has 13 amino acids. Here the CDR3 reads CSVGGPGANVLTF. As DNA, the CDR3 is TGCAGCGTTGGAGGGCCTGGGGCCAACGTCCTGACTTTC.

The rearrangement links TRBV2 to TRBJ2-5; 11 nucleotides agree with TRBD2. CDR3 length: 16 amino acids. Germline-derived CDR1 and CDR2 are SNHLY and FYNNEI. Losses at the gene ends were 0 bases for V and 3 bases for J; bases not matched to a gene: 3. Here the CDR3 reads CASSEAYSGGEETQYF. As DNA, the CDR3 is TGTGCCAGCAGTGAAGCGTATAGCGGGGGGGAAGAGACCCAGTACTTC.

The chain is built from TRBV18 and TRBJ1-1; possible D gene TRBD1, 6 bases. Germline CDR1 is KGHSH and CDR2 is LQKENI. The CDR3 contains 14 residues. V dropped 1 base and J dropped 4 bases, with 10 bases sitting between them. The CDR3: CASSPRGLGTEAFF. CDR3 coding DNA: TGTGCCAGCTCACCACGGGGGCTGGGCACTGAAGCTTTCTTT. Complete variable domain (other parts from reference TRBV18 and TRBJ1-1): NAGVMQNPRHLVRRRGQEARLRCSPMKGHSHVYWYRQLPEEGLKFMVYLQKENIIDESGMPKERFSAEFPKEGPSILRIQQVVRGDSAAYFCASSPRGLGTEAFFGQGTRLTVV.

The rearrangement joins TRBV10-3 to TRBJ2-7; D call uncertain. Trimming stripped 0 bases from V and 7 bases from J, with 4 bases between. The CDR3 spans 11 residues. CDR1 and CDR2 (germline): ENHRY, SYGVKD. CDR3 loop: CAISESAEQYF. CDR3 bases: TGTGCCATCAGTGAGTCTGCGGAGCAGTACTTC.

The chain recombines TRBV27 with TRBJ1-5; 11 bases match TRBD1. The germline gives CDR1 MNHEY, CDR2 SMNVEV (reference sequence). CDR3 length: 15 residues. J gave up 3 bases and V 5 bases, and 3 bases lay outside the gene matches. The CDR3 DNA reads TGTGCCAGCAGTGGGACAGGGGGGATCAATCAGCCCCAGCATTTT. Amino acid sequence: CASSGTGGINQPQHF.

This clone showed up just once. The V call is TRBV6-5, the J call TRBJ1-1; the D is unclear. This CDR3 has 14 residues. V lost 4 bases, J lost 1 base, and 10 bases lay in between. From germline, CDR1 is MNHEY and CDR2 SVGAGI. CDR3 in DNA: TGTGCCAGCAGTTCAACCAGGACGAACACTGAAGCTTTCTTT. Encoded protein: CASSSTRTNTEAFF.

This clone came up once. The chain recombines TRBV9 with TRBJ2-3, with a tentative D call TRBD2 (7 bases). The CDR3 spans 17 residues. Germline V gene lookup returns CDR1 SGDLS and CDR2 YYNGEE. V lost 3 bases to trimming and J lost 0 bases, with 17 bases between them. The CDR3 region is CASSGRTRGFSTDTQYF. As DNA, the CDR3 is TGTGCCAGCAGCGGTCGGACTAGGGGGTTTAGCACAGATACGCAGTATTTT. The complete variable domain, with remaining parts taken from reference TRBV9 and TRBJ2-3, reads DSGVTQTPKHLITATGQRVTLRCSPRSGDLSVYWYQQSLDQGLQFLIQYYNGEERAKGNILERFSAQQFPDLHSELNLSSLELGDSALYFCASSGRTRGFSTDTQYFGPGTRLTVL.

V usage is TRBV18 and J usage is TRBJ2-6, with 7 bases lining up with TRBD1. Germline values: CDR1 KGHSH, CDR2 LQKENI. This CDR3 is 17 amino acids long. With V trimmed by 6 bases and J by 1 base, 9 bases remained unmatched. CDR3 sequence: CASSVGQVGSGANVLTF. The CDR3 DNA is TGTGCCAGCTCCGTTGGACAGGTTGGGTCTGGGGCCAACGTCCTGACTTTC.